The 23 T cell receptor beta chains below were found in one sample sequenced in a study of T cells after posttransplantation cyclophosphamide. Using immunoSEQ multiplex PCR, the repertoire was profiled, and TCRdb retains in-frame clones only, with some absent. The table lists about 32,000 clones, around 90% of them singletons. The sample comprised PBMCs. The receptors here all came from a middle-aged woman with a blood cancer, CMV-positive, and with a related stem cell donor.

J is TRBJ1-4 and V is TRBV7-8; D unresolved. This CDR3 spans 14 amino acids. Trimming took 5 bases from V and 4 from J, leaving 11 bases between them. Germline assignment: CDR1 SGHVS and CDR2 FQNEAQ. In nucleotides, the CDR3 is TGTGCCAGCAGCCCCCTGAGCCTTAATGAAAAACTGTTTTTT. Translation gives CASSPLSLNEKLFF.

This clone was found once. The chain carries TRBV13 and TRBJ2-1, with 8 bases matching TRBD1. Germline V gives CDR1 PRHDT, CDR2 FYEKMQ (reference sequence). CDR3 length equals 20 residues. V was clipped by 0 bases and J by 1 base; unmatched bases: 14. This CDR3 reads CASSLGPQGAKLLSYNEQFF. As DNA, the CDR3 is TGTGCCAGCAGCTTAGGCCCTCAGGGGGCGAAACTTCTTTCCTACAATGAGCAGTTCTTC.

The chain couples TRBV7-9 to TRBJ1-1; D is unclear. Germline-derived CDR1 and CDR2 are SEHNR and FQNEAQ (reference sequence). V was pared by 4 bases and J by 4 bases, with 10 bases between. This CDR3 spans 13 amino acids. As DNA, the CDR3 is TGTGCCAGCAGCTCTCAACAGACCACTGAAGCTTTCTTT. Protein: CASSSQQTTEAFF.

This clone was picked up a small number of times. V and J are TRBV7-9 and TRBJ2-7; 8 nucleotides agree with TRBD1. The CDR3 contains 15 residues. J was trimmed by 0 bases and V by 2 bases; bases with no gene match: 3. Germline assignment: CDR1 SEHNR and CDR2 FQNEAQ (reference sequence). CDR3 nucleotides: TGTGCCAGCAGCTTACGACAGGGGTCCTCCTACGAGCAGTACTTC. Encoded protein: CASSLRQGSSYEQYF.

The gene calls are TRBV9 and TRBJ2-1, with 9 bases identical to TRBD1. This CDR3 is 13 amino acids long. CDR1 and CDR2 (germline): SGDLS, YYNGEE. V lost 4 bases and J lost 10; bases outside the gene matches: 6. The CDR3 region has the DNA TGTGCCAGCAGCCCCCGACAGGGGGGCGAGCAGTTCTTC. Its translation: CASSPRQGGEQFF. Together with reference TRBV9 and TRBJ2-1, the CDR3 gives the full variable domain: DSGVTQTPKHLITATGQRVTLRCSPRSGDLSVYWYQQSLDQGLQFLIQYYNGEERAKGNILERFSAQQFPDLHSELNLSSLELGDSALYFCASSPRQGGEQFFGPGTRLTVL.

This chain joins TRBV5-1 and TRBJ2-5, with 7 positions matching TRBD2. The CDR3 is 16 residues long. J was trimmed by 2 bases and V by 3 bases; bases with no gene match: 10. Germline loops: CDR1 SGHRS, CDR2 YFSETQ. The CDR3 spells CASSSQPSGGQETQYF. As DNA, the CDR3 is TGCGCCAGCAGCTCCCAGCCCTCGGGGGGACAAGAGACCCAGTACTTC.

The CDR3 DNA sequence: TGCAGCGTTGATAGGGACAGGGACTATGGCTACACCTTC. It codes for CSVDRDRDYGYTF. J is TRBJ1-2 and V is TRBV29-1; TRBD1 matches at 9 bases. The CDR3 is 13 amino acids. In germline, CDR1 is SQVTM, CDR2 ANQGSEA. Trimming cost V 3 bases and J 3 bases; bases outside gene matches: 2.

The CDR3 region has the DNA TGTGCCAGCAGCGGTCTCAATAGCTTCAACACTGAAGCTTTCTTT. This encodes CASSGLNSFNTEAFF. This chain uses TRBV7-9 with TRBJ1-1; the D is unclear. CDR1 and CDR2 from the germline V gene are SEHNR and FQNEAQ (reference sequence). The CDR3 runs 15 residues. V gave up 5 bases and J gave up 2 bases, with 15 bases separating them.

The V gene is TRBV19, the J gene TRBJ2-2; no reliable D call. Trimming shortened V by 6 bases and J by 4 bases, and 9 bases separated the two germline ends. The CDR3 spans 13 residues. Per the germline V gene, CDR1 is LNHDA and CDR2 is SQIVND (reference sequence). Here the CDR3 DNA reads TGTGCCAGTAGACCGTCGAGCACCGGGGAGCTGTTTTTT. This encodes CASRPSSTGELFF.

V usage is TRBV19 and J usage is TRBJ2-5; the D gene is possibly TRBD1 (5 bases). Trimming took 1 base from V and 2 from J, leaving 8 bases between them. Germline V gives CDR1 LNHDA, CDR2 SQIVND (reference sequence). This CDR3 has 14 amino acids. The CDR3 reads CASSIGTFQETQYF. CDR3 DNA sequence: TGTGCCAGTAGTATAGGGACATTTCAAGAGACCCAGTACTTC.

This clone has only one observation. The V and J genes are TRBV9 and TRBJ1-4; D unclear. The CDR3 has 15 residues. The germline V gene encodes CDR1 SGDLS and CDR2 YYNGEE. Trimming removed 0 bases from V and 3 bases from J, with 9 bases in between. The CDR3 nucleotides read TGTGCCAGCAGCGTAGCAACCGGGGCTAATGAAAAACTGTTTTTT. It translates to CASSVATGANEKLFF.

V is TRBV5-1 and J is TRBJ1-1; no firm D call. Per germline, CDR1 SGHRS and CDR2 YFSETQ. This CDR3 has 16 residues. The V gene lost 4 bases and the J gene lost 0 bases, with 16 bases spanning the gap. CDR3 region: CASSAIMGFMNTEAFF. The CDR3 nucleotides are TGCGCCAGCAGCGCCATTATGGGCTTCATGAACACTGAAGCTTTCTTT.

CDR3 loop: CASPSPWGANTGELFF. CDR3 DNA: TGTGCCAGCCCCTCCCCCTGGGGGGCGAACACCGGGGAGCTGTTTTTT. V and J are TRBV21-1 and TRBJ2-2; the table gives TRBD2 as D, unverified against the DNA. TRBV21-1 is termed a pseudogene. CDR3 length: 16 residues.

Of note for this clone: The same CDR3 is also encoded by other DNA sequences in this sample. This CDR3 reads CASSSTGKGEKLFF. The CDR3 coding sequence is TGTGCCAGCAGCTCGACAGGGAAGGGTGAAAAACTGTTTTTT. The chain has TRBV7-2 and TRBJ1-4; TRBD1 matches at 7 bases. The CDR3 length is 14 residues. The ends lost 4 bases at V and 7 bases at J; junction bases unmatched: 6. CDR1 is SGHTA and CDR2 is FQGNSA in the germline V gene.

The rearrangement uses TRBV9 and TRBJ1-2; possible D gene TRBD1, 5 bases. CDR3 length: 15 amino acids. The V and J ends lost 4 bases and 0 bases respectively, with 13 bases between them. Germline CDR1 is SGDLS and CDR2 is YYNGEE. The CDR3 loop is CASSPLGQANYGYTF. DNA of the CDR3: TGTGCCAGCAGCCCGCTAGGACAAGCTAACTATGGCTACACCTTC.

Regarding this clone: The same CDR3 can be traced to other DNA sequences in this sample. DNA of the CDR3: TGTGCCAGCAGCTTAGCTGTTCAGGGGGACAGTAAAACCTACGAGCAGTACTTC. Amino acid sequence: CASSLAVQGDSKTYEQYF. J is TRBJ2-7 and V is TRBV7-8; 7 bases align to TRBD1. The CDR3 runs to 18 residues. V shed 0 bases, J shed 2 bases, and the junction held 13 bases outside the gene matches. CDR1 and CDR2 from the germline V gene are SGHVS and FQNEAQ.

The chain recombines TRBV7-9 with TRBJ2-7, with 10 bases lining up with TRBD1. The CDR3 contains 17 residues. V lost 2 bases to trimming and J lost 0 bases; unmatched junction nucleotides: 7. Looked up from germline, CDR1 is SEHNR and CDR2 is FQNEAQ (reference sequence). Written as DNA, the CDR3 is TGTGCCAGCAGCTTAAGGGGGACAGGGGTTTCCTCCTACGAGCAGTACTTC. Amino acids: CASSLRGTGVSSYEQYF.

This chain uses TRBV6-5 with TRBJ2-2; tentatively, D is TRBD1 (7 bases). This CDR3 has 14 residues. V was trimmed by 6 bases and J by 4 bases, leaving 12 bases between them. Germline CDR1 reads MNHEY; CDR2 reads SVGAGI. The CDR3: CASRPQGGTGELFF. The CDR3 DNA reads as TGTGCCAGCAGACCTCAGGGGGGCACCGGGGAGCTGTTTTTT.

The chain recombines TRBV4-1 with TRBJ2-7, with a tentative D call TRBD2 (6 bases). The CDR3 is 12 amino acids. The ends were cut back, 4 bases at V and 7 bases at J, with 11 bases in the middle. Germline V gene sequence: CDR1 MGHRA, CDR2 YSYEKL. The CDR3, as DNA: TGCGCCAGCAGCCCCGGAGGAGGGGAGCAGTACTTC. Its translation is CASSPGGGEQYF.

The J gene is TRBJ2-4, the V gene TRBV6-5; TRBD1 is a possible D gene (6 bases). Germline loops: CDR1 MNHEY, CDR2 SVGAGI. The ends were cut back, 5 bases at V and 9 bases at J, with 14 bases in the middle. The CDR3 runs to 13 residues. CDR3: CASSPPGQSIQYF. The CDR3 DNA sequence: TGTGCCAGCAGTCCCCCGGGACAAAGCATTCAGTACTTC.

V is TRBV10-2 and J is TRBJ2-7; D ambiguous. V was clipped by 1 base and J by 3 bases, with 13 bases between them. CDR1 and CDR2 (germline): WSHSY, SAAADI. The CDR3 extends over 15 amino acids. The DNA of the CDR3 is TGCGCCAGCAGTGAGTATCAGAGGAAAAACTACGAGCAGTACTTC. Encoded protein: CASSEYQRKNYEQYF.

The chain is built from TRBV13 and TRBJ1-1; 10 nucleotides agree with TRBD1. J was trimmed by 1 base and V by 4 bases; bases with no gene match: 3. Germline CDR1 PRHDT, CDR2 FYEKMQ (reference sequence). This CDR3 comprises 15 residues. CDR3 sequence (DNA): TGTGCCAGCAGCTCACGGGACAGGGGGAACACTGAAGCTTTCTTT. Its protein product is CASSSRDRGNTEAFF.

This chain uses TRBV4-1 with TRBJ1-4, with D maybe TRBD1 (6 bases). Trimming removed 4 bases from V and 2 bases from J, with 11 bases in between. In germline, CDR1 is MGHRA, CDR2 YSYEKL. This CDR3 contains 15 residues. This CDR3 is CASSRTGSTNEKLFF. The CDR3 DNA reads TGCGCCAGCAGCCGAACAGGGAGCACTAATGAAAAACTGTTTTTT.